These 4 T cell receptor beta chains share one sample of origin, sequenced in a study of blood T cell repertoires in COVID-19. Assay: immunoSEQ multiplex PCR; the TCRdb copy retains only in-frame clones and omits some. The data contain over 250,000 clones, 91% of them seen just once; the ten biggest clones take up around 2.5%. The sequenced sample consisted of peripheral blood. These receptors originate from a person under 35 with COVID-19, enrolled during active disease.

The chain joins TRBV4-2 to TRBJ2-1; D gene uncertain. CDR3 length: 16 amino acids. V was cut by 0 bases and J by 3 bases, with 12 bases left in between. CDR1 and CDR2 from the germline V gene are LGHNA and YNFKEQ. The DNA of the CDR3 is TGTGCCAGCAGCCAAGAATTTGTTGCAGGCTACAATGAGCAGTTCTTC. Amino acids: CASSQEFVAGYNEQFF.

V usage is TRBV24-1 and J usage is TRBJ2-1, with D perhaps TRBD1 (5 bases). Germline V lookup: CDR1 KGHDR, CDR2 SFDVKD. The CDR3 runs 17 residues. V was cut by 2 bases and J by 4 bases, with 17 bases left in between. The CDR3 here is CATSDSFGQGKYNEQFF. CDR3 in DNA: TGTGCCACCAGTGATTCGTTCGGGCAGGGCAAGTACAATGAGCAGTTCTTC.

The J gene is TRBJ2-1, the V gene TRBV7-9; a possible D gene is TRBD2 (6 bases). Germline V lookup: CDR1 SEHNR, CDR2 FQNEAQ (reference sequence). CDR3 length: 16 amino acids. The V and J ends lost 5 bases and 0 bases respectively, with 14 bases between them. The CDR3 bases are TGTGCCAGCAGCCCGGTGGAGGGGAGCTCCTACAATGAGCAGTTCTTC. As protein: CASSPVEGSSYNEQFF.

J is TRBJ2-7 and V is TRBV19; 7 nucleotides match TRBD1. The trim removed 5 bases at V and 3 bases at J, leaving 13 bases unmatched. The CDR3 consists of 16 residues. Germline V gene sequence: CDR1 LNHDA, CDR2 SQIVND (reference sequence). CDR3 coding DNA: TGTGCCAGTAGTCCGCGACCCGGGACAGAATACTACGAGCAGTACTTC. Protein: CASSPRPGTEYYEQYF.